Below, 15 T cell receptor beta chains from the same sample are listed, as sequenced in a study of shared clonotypes between healthy human individuals. Produced via immunoSEQ multiplex PCR; TCRdb's table is partial and in-frame only. Among about 680,000 clones, roughly nine tenths were seen once, and the ten largest hold 24%. Naive CD8 cells, CD45RO-negative and positively selected for CCR7, excluded terminally differentiated effector memory CD45RA+ cells. The sequencing sample was made of naive CD8+ T cells sorted from blood. The receptors were sampled from a man younger than 45 in good health.

The chain uses TRBV28 and TRBJ2-7; 7 nucleotides align to TRBD1. Germline V CDR1 and CDR2: MDHEN, SYDVKM. CDR3 length: 13 residues. The junction had 9 bases not matched to a gene; V was cut back by 6 bases and J by 7 bases. The CDR3 sequence: CASRRQGIGEQYF. The CDR3 region has the DNA TGTGCCAGCAGGCGACAGGGAATAGGGGAGCAGTACTTC.

The gene calls are TRBV11-2 and TRBJ2-7, with a weak D call TRBD2 (5 bases). This CDR3 has 17 residues. The germline CDR1 and CDR2 sequences are SGHAT and FQNNGV. Between the trimmed V and J ends, which lost 5 bases and 6 bases, there was a span of 26 bases. The CDR3 here is CASSLSERDIVAAEQYF. The CDR3 DNA follows: TGTGCCAGCAGCCTTAGCGAGAGGGATATAGTCGCGGCCGAGCAGTACTTC.

This clone was detected only a few times. V and J are TRBV19 and TRBJ1-5; D uncertain. V was clipped by 2 bases and J by 1 base, with 9 bases between them. Germline V gene data show CDR1 as LNHDA and CDR2 as SQIVND (reference sequence). This CDR3 is built from 15 residues. The CDR3 sequence is CASSILVGSNQPQHF. The CDR3, as DNA: TGTGCCAGTAGTATATTGGTGGGGAGCAATCAGCCCCAGCATTTT.

The V and J genes are TRBV11-2 and TRBJ2-7, with 7 bases that match TRBD1. Trimming removed 5 bases from V and 2 bases from J; junction bases left unmatched: 12. Germline V CDR1 and CDR2: SGHAT, FQNNGV. CDR3 length: 16 residues. In DNA form, the CDR3 reads TGTGCCAGCAGCCGTCCTTACGGCGACAGGGCCTACGAGCAGTACTTC. The encoded protein is CASSRPYGDRAYEQYF.

The V gene is TRBV28, the J gene TRBJ2-1, with D hard to call. This CDR3 is 14 amino acids long. Per germline, CDR1 MDHEN and CDR2 SYDVKM. V dropped 3 bases and J dropped 5 bases, with 11 bases sitting between them. CDR3 protein: CASSFLFGNNEQFF. In nucleotides, the CDR3 is TGTGCCAGCAGTTTCCTATTTGGGAACAATGAGCAGTTCTTC.

This chain connects TRBV15 to TRBJ1-2; weak D call: TRBD1 (5 bases). Germline loops: CDR1 LNHNV, CDR2 YYDKDF (reference sequence). The CDR3 consists of 12 residues. V lost 3 bases, J lost 8 bases, and 10 bases lay in between. The CDR3 coding sequence is TGTGCCACCAGCAGCAATTGGGGGGGCTACACCTTC. Its protein product is CATSSNWGGYTF. The whole variable domain, filled in from reference TRBV15 and TRBJ1-2, reads DAMVIQNPRYQVTQFGKPVTLSCSQTLNHNVMYWYQQKSSQAPKLLFHYYDKDFNNEADTPDNFQSRRPNTSFCFLDIRSPGLGDTAMYLCATSSNWGGYTFGSGTRLTVV.

The chain couples TRBV5-4 to TRBJ2-1; 7 bases align to TRBD2. Germline V gives CDR1 SGHNT, CDR2 YYREEE (reference sequence). V shed 4 bases, J shed 2 bases, and the junction held 6 bases outside the gene matches. The CDR3 length is 15 residues. The CDR3 DNA sequence: TGTGCCAGCAGCGGGTCGGGGGGAGCCTACAATGAGCAGTTCTTC. Its translation is CASSGSGGAYNEQFF.

The chain employs TRBV6-1 and TRBJ1-4, with D maybe TRBD1 (6 bases). Germline loops: CDR1 MNHNS, CDR2 SASEGT. The CDR3 is made up of 15 amino acids. Trimming cost V 7 bases and J 2 bases, with 14 bases left between them. CDR3 region: CASTFDRTTNEKLFF. Written as DNA, the CDR3 is TGTGCCAGCACCTTTGACAGGACCACTAATGAAAAACTGTTTTTT.

In this sample, this clone turned up once. This chain joins TRBV6-1 and TRBJ2-7; 14 nucleotides line up with TRBD2. V lost 8 bases to trimming and J lost 0 bases; unmatched junction nucleotides: 3. Looked up from germline, CDR1 is MNHNS and CDR2 is SASEGT. The CDR3 spans 15 residues. The CDR3 sequence: CASPGTSGSSYEQYF. In DNA, the CDR3 is TGTGCCAGCCCCGGGACTAGCGGGAGCTCCTACGAGCAGTACTTC.

DNA of the CDR3: TGTGCCAGCAGTTTAGGGATAACTGGAAACACCATATATTTT. This translates into CASSLGITGNTIYF. The V call is TRBV27, the J call TRBJ1-3; the D is unclear. Germline assignment: CDR1 MNHEY and CDR2 SMNVEV (reference sequence). V was pared by 2 bases and J by 2 bases, with 7 bases between. The CDR3 is made up of 14 amino acids.

The rearrangement links TRBV6-1 to TRBJ2-7; tentatively, D is TRBD2 (6 bases). The V gene's germline CDR1 is MNHNS and CDR2 SASEGT. The germline V and J ends were trimmed by 6 bases and 6 bases, with 21 bases remaining between them. This CDR3 comprises 15 residues. CDR3 nucleotides: TGTGCCAGCAGCGATGGGACTTACCAAAGCACCGAGCAGTACTTC. The encoded protein is CASSDGTYQSTEQYF.

The rearrangement joins TRBV6-5 to TRBJ2-1; 7 bases agree with TRBD2. Germline V lookup: CDR1 MNHEY, CDR2 SVGAGI. The trim removed 0 bases at V and 5 bases at J, leaving 4 bases unmatched. This CDR3 is built from 15 residues. Here the CDR3 reads CASSYSGGVNNEQFF. The CDR3 DNA sequence: TGTGCCAGCAGTTACTCGGGGGGGGTCAACAATGAGCAGTTCTTC.

This clone was counted once. The CDR3 spells CASGSGLAGVSGELFF. The CDR3 DNA reads as TGTGCTAGTGGTTCGGGACTAGCGGGAGTATCAGGGGAGCTGTTTTTT. J is TRBJ2-2 and V is TRBV12-5, with TRBD2 matching 14 bases. With V trimmed by 4 bases and J by 8 bases, 6 bases remained unmatched. CDR3 length: 16 amino acids. The germline V gene encodes CDR1 LGHNT and CDR2 FRNRAP.

This sequence joins TRBV6-6 and TRBJ2-1, with no clear D. Trimming removed 1 base from V and 9 bases from J, with 4 bases in between. The CDR3 is made up of 11 amino acids. The V gene's germline CDR1 is MNHNY and CDR2 SVGAGI (reference sequence). CDR3 coding DNA: TGTGCCAGCAGTTACTTGGGTGAGCAGTTCTTC. It is translated as CASSYLGEQFF.

Turning to this clone: Additional DNA sequences in this sample encode the identical CDR3. CDR3 nucleotides: TGTGCCAGCAGTCCCAGTGGAAGTTACGAGCAGTACTTC. Amino acid sequence: CASSPSGSYEQYF. V usage is TRBV27 and J usage is TRBJ2-7, with D uncertain. CDR1 and CDR2 (germline): MNHEY, SMNVEV (reference sequence). The CDR3 totals 13 residues. The V gene lost 5 bases and the J gene lost 4 bases, with 12 bases spanning the gap.